What follows are 19 T cell receptor beta chains derived from one specimen sequenced in a study of T cells after yellow fever vaccination. One entry per CDR3 protein, called by TCRdb with MiXCR from the 5' RACE reads. This table has some 350,000 distinct CDR3 sequences, 3% to 4.5% appearing once. Sequenced here: PBMCs, sampled 5 days after the yellow fever booster vaccination. These receptor sequences come from a man aged 18 to 35 who received the YFV17D yellow fever vaccine.

The CDR3 loop is CASRVGTVYEQYV. The DNA of the CDR3 is TGTGCCAGCAGGGTGGGGACAGTCTACGAGCAGTACGTC. The chain has TRBV2 and TRBJ2-7; 7 bases are a match to TRBD1. Germline V gives CDR1 SNHLY, CDR2 FYNNEI. J lost 3 bases, V lost 6 bases, and 5 bases had no gene match. CDR3 size: 13 residues.

V usage is TRBV6-1 and J usage is TRBJ2-5, with unresolved D. Trimming removed 1 base from V and 2 bases from J, with 17 bases in between. Per germline, CDR1 MNHNS and CDR2 SASEGT. This CDR3 has 17 amino acids. The CDR3 bases are TGTGCCAGCAGTGAAGAGGAAAGACGGCCGATACAAGAGACCCAGTACTTC. Translation gives CASSEEERRPIQETQYF.

This clonotype was detected ten times or more. V and J are TRBV4-3 and TRBJ2-3; 8 nucleotides line up with TRBD2. This CDR3 has 16 amino acids. Germline V lookup: CDR1 LGHNA, CDR2 YSLEER. Trimming took 1 base from V and 1 from J; bases not matched to a gene: 4. CDR3 amino acids: CASSQGAGGGTDTQYF. Here the CDR3 DNA reads TGCGCCAGCAGCCAAGGCGCGGGGGGCGGCACAGATACGCAGTATTTT.

The CDR3 DNA is TGCGCCAGCAGCTTGCCGGGACAGGGGACCACCGGGGAGCTGTTTTTT. Its protein product is CASSLPGQGTTGELFF. The genes are TRBV5-1 and TRBJ2-2; TRBD1 aligns across 10 bases. CDR1 SGHRS and CDR2 YFSETQ come from the germline V gene. The CDR3 totals 16 residues. Losses at the gene ends were 1 base for V and 4 bases for J; bases not matched to a gene: 4.

This clonotype was recorded a few times. The chain combines TRBV27 with TRBJ2-5, with D maybe TRBD1 (6 bases). Trimming left V 0 bases short and J 4 bases short, with 12 bases between. The CDR3 covers 15 residues. Germline V CDR1 and CDR2: MNHEY, SMNVEV (reference sequence). The DNA for the CDR3 is TGTGCCAGCAGTTTATCGCAGGGGCGCAGAGAGACCCAGTACTTC. Protein sequence: CASSLSQGRRETQYF.

V gene TRBV6-2 or TRBV6-3 combines with J gene TRBJ2-1; D unresolved. CDR3 length equals 14 residues. The ends were cut back, 6 bases at V and 8 bases at J, with 17 bases in the middle. Germline V gene sequence: CDR1 MNHEY, CDR2 SVGEGT. CDR3 in amino acids: CASSSPPVGYEQFF. The CDR3 DNA sequence: TGTGCCAGCAGCTCCCCGCCGGTAGGCTATGAGCAGTTCTTC.

This clonotype was found many times. V gene TRBV5-1 combines with J gene TRBJ2-7; D is perhaps TRBD1 (6 bases). Trimming removed 3 bases at V and 1 base at J, with 8 bases between. Per germline, CDR1 SGHRS and CDR2 YFSETQ. The CDR3 totals 13 residues. The CDR3 DNA reads as TGCGCCAGCAGCTGGACAGAGTCCTACGAGCAGTACTTC. It specifies CASSWTESYEQYF.

The chain has TRBV3-1 and TRBJ2-2, with 15 positions matching TRBD2. Germline lookup yields CDR1 LGHDT and CDR2 YNNKEL (reference sequence). CDR3 length: 17 amino acids. Trimming removed 8 bases from V and 1 base from J; junction bases left unmatched: 5. DNA of the CDR3: TGTGCCAGCGGACTAGCGGGGGGGCGGTGGAACACCGGGGAGCTGTTTTTT. This sequence encodes CASGLAGGRWNTGELFF.

The chain employs TRBV20-1 and TRBJ2-5, with TRBD2 identical over 14 bases. From germline, CDR1 is DFQATT and CDR2 SNEGSKA (reference sequence). The length of the CDR3 is 16 residues. V gave up 6 bases and J gave up 1 base; unmatched junction bases: 7. CDR3 in DNA: TGCAGTGCAGAGAAGACTAGCGGGGGGGTCCAAGAGACCCAGTACTTC. Protein product: CSAEKTSGGVQETQYF.

The chain combines TRBV5-1 with TRBJ2-1; D is tentatively TRBD1 or TRBD2 (7 bases each). CDR3 length equals 15 residues. The germline V and J ends were trimmed by 6 bases and 12 bases, with 25 bases remaining between them. CDR1 and CDR2 (germline): SGHRS, YFSETQ. CDR3 nucleotides: TGCGCCAGCACCCCAGGGGGGGACAATGAGTATCGGCAGTTCTTC. Translating gives CASTPGGDNEYRQFF.

This clonotype was seen at least ten times. CDR3 sequence (DNA): TGCAGTGCGGGGGAAGCCTTTAAAAACATTCAGTACTTC. Protein sequence: CSAGEAFKNIQYF. This sequence joins TRBV20-1 and TRBJ2-4, with D perhaps given as TRBD1 or TRBD2 (5 bases each). The CDR3 is 13 amino acids. Deletions cut 6 bases from V and 4 bases from J, with 13 bases between. Germline CDR1 and CDR2: DFQATT and SNEGSKA (reference sequence).

The CDR3 DNA reads as TGTGCCAGCAAAAGGGACAGGGACTACGAGCAGTACGTC. Residues: CASKRDRDYEQYV. The rearrangement uses TRBV6-1 and TRBJ2-7; 9 nucleotides agree with TRBD1. Germline assignment: CDR1 MNHNS and CDR2 SASEGT. J lost 3 bases, V lost 7 bases, and 4 bases had no gene match. This CDR3 is 13 amino acids long.

The table lists this clonotype with a few counts. The chain combines TRBV3-1 with TRBJ1-5; D uncertain. The CDR3 runs 16 residues. Trimming shortened V by 1 base and J by 1 base, and 11 bases separated the two germline ends. Per germline, CDR1 LGHDT and CDR2 YNNKEL (reference sequence). The CDR3 region is CASSQGYIQSNQPQHF. CDR3 DNA sequence: TGTGCCAGCAGCCAAGGGTACATCCAGAGCAATCAGCCCCAGCATTTT.

This sequence joins TRBV20-1 and TRBJ2-2; D is uncertain. The CDR3 contains 12 residues. Looked up from germline, CDR1 is DFQATT and CDR2 is SNEGSKA (reference sequence). V was clipped by 2 bases and J by 4 bases, with 5 bases between them. In nucleotides, the CDR3 is TGCAGTGCTAGATACCTCACCGGGGAGCTGTTTTTT. Its protein product is CSARYLTGELFF.

This clonotype was observed a few times. The V and J genes are TRBV6-5 and TRBJ2-1; TRBD2 might be the D (6 bases). The germline V and J ends were trimmed by 0 bases and 3 bases, with 12 bases remaining between them. Germline lookup yields CDR1 MNHEY and CDR2 SVGAGI. This CDR3 region has 16 residues. The CDR3 region is CASSYSSAGIYNEQFF. DNA for the CDR3: TGTGCCAGCAGTTACTCCTCCGCGGGGATCTACAATGAGCAGTTCTTC.

The table lists this clonotype with a few counts. The chain uses TRBV4-3 and TRBJ2-5; D gene unclear. Looked up from germline, CDR1 is LGHNA and CDR2 is YSLEER. The CDR3 extends over 14 amino acids. V dropped 0 bases and J dropped 4 bases, with 9 bases sitting between them. CDR3 in DNA: TGCGCCAGCAGCCAAGATCAGTTCGGAGAGACCCAGTACTTC. Translation gives CASSQDQFGETQYF.

This chain links TRBV2 with TRBJ2-3, with 8 bases identical to TRBD2. The CDR3 spans 15 residues. J gave up 4 bases and V 1 base, and 4 bases lay outside the gene matches. Per germline, CDR1 SNHLY and CDR2 FYNNEI. The CDR3 coding sequence is TGTGCCAGCAGTGAAGGGACTAGCCTCGCAGATACGCAGTATTTT. Protein product: CASSEGTSLADTQYF.

A few counts support this clonotype. This rearrangement joins TRBV6-2 or TRBV6-3 to TRBJ1-5; D call uncertain. Trimming removed 4 bases from V and 5 bases from J, with 15 bases in between. The CDR3 loop spans 15 amino acids. In germline, CDR1 is MNHEY, CDR2 SVGEGT. The CDR3 here is CASSSELTGDQPQHF. In DNA, the CDR3 is TGTGCCAGCAGTTCCGAGTTGACTGGGGATCAGCCCCAGCATTTT.

This clonotype was detected only a few times. The chain links TRBV25-1 to TRBJ2-1; weak D call: TRBD2 (5 bases). This CDR3 has 16 amino acids. Per germline, CDR1 MGHDK and CDR2 SYGVNS. With 4 bases removed from V and 3 bases from J, the gap between germline ends came to 16 bases. CDR3 DNA: TGTGCCAGCAGTGGGGAGCCTAGTACATTCTACAATGAGCAGTTCTTC. Protein product: CASSGEPSTFYNEQFF.